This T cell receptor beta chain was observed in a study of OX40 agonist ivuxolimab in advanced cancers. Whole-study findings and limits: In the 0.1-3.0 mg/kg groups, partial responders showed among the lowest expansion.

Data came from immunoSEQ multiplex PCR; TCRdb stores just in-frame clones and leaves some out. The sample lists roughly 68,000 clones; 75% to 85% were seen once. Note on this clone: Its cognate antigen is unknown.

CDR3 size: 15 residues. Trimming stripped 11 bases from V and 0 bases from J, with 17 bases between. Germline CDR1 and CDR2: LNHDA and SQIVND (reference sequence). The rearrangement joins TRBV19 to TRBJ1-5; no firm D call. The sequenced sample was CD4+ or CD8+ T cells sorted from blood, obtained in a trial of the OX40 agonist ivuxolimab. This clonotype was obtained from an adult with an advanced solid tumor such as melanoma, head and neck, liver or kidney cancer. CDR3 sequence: CAAGGQPYSNQPQHF. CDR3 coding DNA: TGTGCCGCGGGTGGGCAGCCTTATAGCAATCAGCCCCAGCATTTT.